This T cell receptor (beta chain) was documented in a study of vaccination effects on CD4 cells after COVID-19. Before sequencing, viral peptide pools were used by the ViraFEST assay to expand antigen-specific CD4+ T cells. Cells that had been cultured for 9 to 10 days were the source of isolated CD4+ T cells. As their vaccination, participants received two doses of either BNT162b2 or mRNA-1273. Wells of around 2.2 million PBMC each were grown with roughly 10 IU/ml IL-2 and roughly 9.9 ug/ml peptides. The CDR3 is made up of 14 amino acids. Trimming left V 0 bases short and J 2 bases short, with 7 bases between. Per germline, CDR1 LNHNV and CDR2 YYDKDF (reference sequence). Generated by immunoSEQ multiplex PCR, the TCRdb table keeps only in-frame clones and is missing some. The sample lists tens of thousands of clones, approximately 80% occurring once. Comment on this clone: Antigen: not known.

This sequence originates from a human donor who received a COVID-19 vaccine. The material was CD4+ T cells from PBMCs cultured with HCoV-229E spike peptides, obtained after COVID-19 vaccination. The chain uses TRBV15 and TRBJ1-1, with no clear D. The CDR3 coding sequence is TGTGCCACCAGCAGAGAAGGGTTAAACACTGAAGCTTTCTTT. As protein: CATSREGLNTEAFF.